This entry lists 30 T cell receptor beta chains sequenced from one sample in a study of regulatory T cells in long-lasting Graves disease. Regarding time point: newly diagnosed GD, antithyroid drugs for less than 3 months. Extracted PBMC RNA gave rise to the TCR library. Through Arm-PCR of CDR3 regions and iRepertoire HTBI primers, TCR beta libraries were built. MiXCR was run by TCRdb on the multiplex PCR reads, yielding one entry per CDR3 protein. This table holds about 240,000 distinct CDR3 sequences, around 20% found once. The material sequenced was peripheral blood mononuclear cells (PBMCs), taken at new diagnosis, from a patient treated with antithyroid drugs. The receptors were gathered from a female donor with Graves disease.

This clonotype occurred many times. V and J are TRBV20-1 and TRBJ1-1, with D hard to call. The ends were cut back, 7 bases at V and 1 base at J, with 16 bases in the middle. In germline, CDR1 is DFQATT, CDR2 SNEGSKA (reference sequence). The CDR3 totals 14 residues. DNA of the CDR3: TGCAGTGTCCAGGCTGGGGTCAGGAACACTGAAGCTTTCTTT. This gives the protein CSVQAGVRNTEAFF.

A note on this clonotype: A much larger clone lies a single base off, so this may be a read error. The chain is built from TRBV7-2 and TRBJ2-7; perhaps TRBD1 as D (6 bases). Germline lookup yields CDR1 SGHTA and CDR2 FQGNSA. CDR3 length equals 17 residues. V dropped 1 base and J dropped 7 bases, with 23 bases sitting between them. The CDR3, as DNA: TGTGCCAGCAGCTTAGTGGCCAGGGGCCTCGCTTTGGGGGAGCAGTACTTC. It codes for CASSLVARGLALGEQYF.

This clonotype has ten or more counts. The chain links TRBV11-2 to TRBJ1-3; the D gene is possibly TRBD1 (6 bases). The CDR3 is made up of 13 amino acids. Germline V lookup: CDR1 SGHAT, CDR2 FQNNGV. With 4 bases removed from V and 8 bases from J, the gap between germline ends came to 12 bases. The CDR3 DNA reads as TGTGCCAGCAGCTCCCAGGGGCTAGACACCATATATTTT. Translated, it gives CASSSQGLDTIYF.

The chain recombines TRBV27 with TRBJ2-7; D assignment may be TRBD1 or TRBD2 (6 bases each). The V end lost 4 bases, the J end lost 7 bases, and 17 bases lay between the germline ends. CDR3 length: 14 amino acids. The germline CDR1 and CDR2 sequences are MNHEY and SMNVEV (reference sequence). CDR3 in DNA: TGTGCCAGCAGTTACCTAGGGGGGCGCCTTGAGCAGTACTTC. The encoded protein is CASSYLGGRLEQYF.

This clonotype was counted ten times or more. V gene TRBV3-2 combines with J gene TRBJ2-1. TRBV3-2 is listed as a pseudogene. CDR3 size: 16 residues. CDR3 amino acids: CASSHVQPSFYNEQFF. The CDR3 nucleotides read TGTGCCAGCAGCCACGTACAGCCAAGCTTTTACAATGAGCAGTTCTTC.

This clonotype was recorded at least ten times. This chain links TRBV5-5 with TRBJ1-1; D is ambiguous. The CDR3 is made up of 14 amino acids. CDR1 and CDR2 from the germline V gene are SGHKS and YYEKEE (reference sequence). V was pared by 1 base and J by 0 bases, with 7 bases between. The CDR3 nucleotides are TGTGCCAGCAGCTTGTTCAGTATGAACACTGAAGCTTTCTTT. Translation gives CASSLFSMNTEAFF.

This clonotype was counted only a few times. The chain joins TRBV7-2 to TRBJ2-2, with D possibly being TRBD2 (6 bases). This CDR3 comprises 14 residues. With 11 bases removed from V and 4 bases from J, the gap between germline ends came to 17 bases. Looked up from germline, CDR1 is SGHTA and CDR2 is FQGNSA. The CDR3 is CAGGTHTSTGELFF. The CDR3 DNA is TGTGCCGGGGGGACTCACACTAGCACCGGGGAGCTGTTTTTT. Full variable domain (rest looked up from reference TRBV7-2 and TRBJ2-2): GAGVSQSPSNKVTEKGKDVELRCDPISGHTALYWYRQSLGQGLEFLIYFQGNSAPDKSGLPSDRFSAERTGGSVSTLTIQRTQQEDSAVYLCAGGTHTSTGELFFGEGSRLTVL.

This clonotype was picked up many times. V usage is TRBV28 and J usage is TRBJ2-5; unclear D gene. The CDR3 is 14 residues long. The V end lost 7 bases, the J end lost 2 bases, and 14 bases lay between the germline ends. Germline loops: CDR1 MDHEN, CDR2 SYDVKM. CDR3 sequence: CASTDLGPQETQYF. The DNA of the CDR3 is TGTGCCAGCACGGACCTGGGTCCGCAAGAGACCCAGTACTTC. The complete variable domain, with remaining parts taken from reference TRBV28 and TRBJ2-5, reads DVKVTQSSRYLVKRTGEKVFLECVQDMDHENMFWYRQDPGLGLRLIYFSYDVKMKEKGDIPEGYSVSREKKERFSLILESASTNQTSMYLCASTDLGPQETQYFGPGTRLLVL.

This chain connects TRBV18 to TRBJ2-3; TRBD1 aligns across 8 bases. The J call is uncertain, as TRBJ2-7 better fits the DNA end. The length of the CDR3 is 19 residues. Germline V gene lookup returns CDR1 KGHSH and CDR2 LQKENI. CDR3 DNA: TGTGCCAGCTCACCGAAGGGACAGGTACGGTCTGGCCGAGGTTACGAGCAGTACTTC. It encodes CASSPKGQVRSGRGYEQYF.

V usage is TRBV6-2 or TRBV6-3 and J usage is TRBJ2-4; 12 bases agree with TRBD2. Per germline, CDR1 MNHEY and CDR2 SVGEGT. The CDR3 spans 13 residues. Losses at the gene ends were 7 bases for V and 15 bases for J; bases not matched to a gene: 10. Written as DNA, the CDR3 is TGTGCCAGCACTACGACCCTAGCGGGGGGGATGTACTTC. Translated: CASTTTLAGGMYF.

In this sample, this clonotype turned up many times. This chain joins TRBV18 and TRBJ1-4; TRBD1 aligns across 11 bases. The V and J ends lost 3 bases and 7 bases, in that order; junction bases with no gene match: 1. The CDR3 has 14 residues. In germline, CDR1 is KGHSH, CDR2 LQKENI. The CDR3 DNA follows: TGTGCCAGCTCACCCGGGACAGGGGGTGAAAAACTGTTTTTT. Residues: CASSPGTGGEKLFF. The full variable domain, its missing parts supplied by reference TRBV18 and TRBJ1-4, is NAGVMQNPRHLVRRRGQEARLRCSPMKGHSHVYWYRQLPEEGLKFMVYLQKENIIDESGMPKERFSAEFPKEGPSILRIQQVVRGDSAAYFCASSPGTGGEKLFFGSGTQLSVL.

This clonotype was detected only once. This may be a read error, as it is one base from a much larger clone. The V gene is TRBV7-9, the J gene TRBJ2-3; no firm D call. The J call may be mistaken, given a closer DNA end match to TRBJ1-5. The CDR3 has 16 residues. Germline V lookup: CDR1 SEHNR, CDR2 FQNEAQ (reference sequence). The CDR3 DNA reads TGTGCCAGCAGCCCCACCCCCGGACGGACCACAGATACGCAGCATTTT. It yields the protein CASSPTPGRTTDTQHF.

The table lists this clonotype with a few counts. The chain employs TRBV29-1 and TRBJ2-2; D may be TRBD1 or TRBD2 (6 bases each). V lost 2 bases, J lost 2 bases, and 18 bases lay in between. The CDR3 length is 17 residues. Per the germline V gene, CDR1 is SQVTM and CDR2 is ANQGSEA. The DNA for the CDR3 is TGCAGCGTTGAAAGGCGTGAGGGGGGATTAAACACCGGGGAGCTGTTTTTT. Protein product: CSVERREGGLNTGELFF.

The chain employs TRBV5-6 and TRBJ1-2; D ambiguous. Germline CDR1 SGHDT, CDR2 YYEEEE. Trimming stripped 5 bases from V and 8 bases from J, with 13 bases between. This CDR3 comprises 12 residues. The CDR3 loop reads CASSLTYGGYTF. DNA of the CDR3: TGTGCCAGCAGTCTCACATACGGGGGCTACACCTTC.

This clonotype turned up a few times. This sequence joins TRBV6-2 or TRBV6-3 and TRBJ1-1; D ambiguous. Between the trimmed V and J ends, which lost 5 bases and 10 bases, there was a span of 17 bases. The CDR3 totals 13 residues. From germline, CDR1 is MNHEY and CDR2 SVGEGT. CDR3 sequence reads: CASSEVVYMAAFF. CDR3 nucleotides: TGTGCCAGCAGTGAAGTTGTCTATATGGCAGCTTTCTTT.

This clonotype was seen ten or more times. The V and J genes are TRBV5-5 and TRBJ1-2; D ambiguous. The CDR3 is 12 amino acids. V lost 2 bases and J 3 bases, leaving 5 bases between the germline ends. Germline V gene lookup returns CDR1 SGHKS and CDR2 YYEKEE (reference sequence). CDR3 nucleotides: TGTGCCAGCAGCTTCGGGGACTATGGCTACACCTTC. Translation gives CASSFGDYGYTF.

In its sample, this clonotype was seen many times. The rearrangement joins TRBV6-1 to TRBJ2-7; D is ambiguous. Trimming removed 1 base at V and 8 bases at J, with 12 bases between. Germline CDR1 MNHNS, CDR2 SASEGT. CDR3 length equals 13 residues. The CDR3 DNA is TGTGCCAGCAGTGAAGATGTAGGGCGTAAGCAGTACTTC. Residues: CASSEDVGRKQYF.

The chain has TRBV11-2 and TRBJ1-5; 8 bases fit TRBD1. Germline V lookup: CDR1 SGHAT, CDR2 FQNNGV. The CDR3 contains 15 residues. The V gene end was trimmed by 0 bases and the J gene end by 3 bases; junction bases not matched to a gene: 1. CDR3 sequence: CASSLETGVNQPQHF. The CDR3 coding sequence is TGTGCCAGCAGCTTAGAGACAGGGGTCAATCAGCCCCAGCATTTT.

This clonotype was seen at least ten times. The gene calls are TRBV5-1 and TRBJ2-1; D is unresolved. V dropped 6 bases and J dropped 0 bases, with 13 bases sitting between them. The CDR3 is 15 amino acids. Germline CDR1 and CDR2: SGHRS and YFSETQ. The CDR3 here is CASTKDSSSYNEQFF. CDR3 in DNA: TGCGCCAGCACAAAAGACTCGAGCTCCTACAATGAGCAGTTCTTC.

This clonotype was found many times. The chain links TRBV12-3 or TRBV12-4 to TRBJ2-3; maybe TRBD1 (5 bases). The CDR3 covers 15 residues. V was clipped by 3 bases and J by 0 bases, with 10 bases between them. The CDR3 protein is CASSFWAGSTDTQYF. For the CDR3, the DNA is TGTGCCAGCAGTTTTTGGGCAGGGAGCACAGATACGCAGTATTTT.

Regarding this clonotype: A read error likely explains this, since a far larger clone differs by one base. DNA of the CDR3: TGTGCCAGCAGCCGCGGGACAGGGAGTAACGAGCAGTACTTC. Translating it yields CASSRGTGSNEQYF. V and J are TRBV14 and TRBJ2-7, with 9 bases that match TRBD1. Germline values: CDR1 SGHDN, CDR2 FVKESK. Trimming removed 4 bases from V and 5 bases from J; junction bases left unmatched: 6. The CDR3 has 14 residues.

This clonotype was seen repeatedly, ten times or more. J is TRBJ2-3 and V is TRBV7-2; D uncertain. This CDR3 is built from 18 residues. From germline, CDR1 is SGHTA and CDR2 FQGNSA. With 1 base removed from V and 0 bases from J, the gap between germline ends came to 17 bases. CDR3 protein: CASSLGSSWPKSTDTQYF. For the CDR3, the DNA is TGTGCCAGCAGCTTAGGTTCCTCTTGGCCAAAAAGCACAGATACGCAGTATTTT.

The V call is TRBV7-9, the J call TRBJ2-3, with D perhaps matching TRBD1 (5 bases). V shed 4 bases and J shed 2 bases, with 19 bases lying between them. The CDR3 length is 17 residues. Germline CDR1 reads SEHNR; CDR2 reads FQNEAQ (reference sequence). As DNA, the CDR3 is TGTGCCAGCAGCTCCTCGTACCGGCAGGGCAACACAGATACGCAGTATTTT. Protein product: CASSSSYRQGNTDTQYF.

The gene calls are TRBV5-5 and TRBJ2-1; 11 nucleotides line up with TRBD2. In germline, CDR1 is SGHKS, CDR2 YYEKEE (reference sequence). The CDR3 has 19 residues. Trimming took 4 bases from V and 10 from J; bases not matched to a gene: 22. For the CDR3, the DNA is TGTGCCAGCAGCCACTCCCGTAGCGTTACCGGGACTAGCGGTTACGAGCAGTTCTTC. It encodes CASSHSRSVTGTSGYEQFF.

This clonotype was counted ten times or more. The rearrangement uses TRBV20-1 and TRBJ2-5; D not resolved. Trimming took 6 bases from V and 0 from J, leaving 20 bases between them. The CDR3 spans 16 residues. In germline, CDR1 is DFQATT, CDR2 SNEGSKA (reference sequence). Here the CDR3 DNA reads TGCAGTGCCCTGTCACGAGGTGGGCAGAACCAAGAGACCCAGTACTTC. Translating gives CSALSRGGQNQETQYF.

The CDR3 region is CSAAGGGGAYEQYF. The CDR3 nucleotides are TGCAGTGCTGCAGGGGGGGGGGGCGCTTACGAGCAGTACTTC. The rearrangement uses TRBV20-1 and TRBJ2-7; D could derive from TRBD1 or TRBD2 (7 bases each). Germline-derived CDR1 and CDR2 are DFQATT and SNEGSKA (reference sequence). Trimming removed 5 bases at V and 4 bases at J, with 18 bases between. This CDR3 is built from 14 residues.

This clonotype was recorded at least ten times. The chain joins TRBV12-3 or TRBV12-4 to TRBJ2-5; TRBD1 agrees at 9 bases. The CDR3 consists of 15 residues. J was trimmed by 3 bases and V by 6 bases; bases with no gene match: 8. CDR3 loop: CASSLNRGPEETQYF. CDR3 DNA sequence: TGTGCCAGCAGCCTCAACAGGGGGCCGGAAGAGACCCAGTACTTC.

This clonotype was seen ten or more times. The rearrangement links TRBV20-1 to TRBJ1-1; TRBD1 is a possible D gene (5 bases). The CDR3 loop spans 12 amino acids. V was clipped by 3 bases and J by 8 bases, with 13 bases between them. Germline CDR1 and CDR2: DFQATT and SNEGSKA (reference sequence). The CDR3: CSARESGVEAFF. The CDR3 DNA follows: TGCAGTGCTAGGGAGTCGGGGGTCGAAGCTTTCTTT.

This clonotype was detected many times. The genes are TRBV7-9 and TRBJ2-6; the D is unclear. This CDR3 comprises 12 residues. Trimming took off 7 bases at V and 0 bases at J, with 1 base between the two ends. The germline V gene has CDR1 SEHNR and CDR2 FQNEAQ (reference sequence). CDR3 loop: CASTSGANVLTF. The CDR3 DNA is TGTGCCAGCACCTCTGGGGCCAACGTCCTGACTTTC. Supplemented by reference TRBV7-9 and TRBJ2-6, the full variable domain reads DTGVSQNPRHKITKRGQNVTFRCDPISEHNRLYWYRQTLGQGPEFLTYFQNEAQLEKSRLLSDRFSAERPKGSFSTLEIQRTEQGDSAMYLCASTSGANVLTFGAGSRLTVL.

As regards this clonotype: A far bigger clonotype differs at one base, so this is likely a read error. The V and J genes are TRBV6-1 and TRBJ2-3, with 11 nucleotides matching TRBD2. Per the germline V gene, CDR1 is MNHNS and CDR2 is SASEGT. The CDR3 totals 17 residues. V gave up 8 bases and J gave up 5 bases; unmatched junction bases: 15. CDR3 sequence: CASGFPITSGGGDTQYF. As DNA, the CDR3 is TGTGCCAGCGGCTTCCCTATCACTAGCGGGGGTGGAGATACGCAGTATTTT.